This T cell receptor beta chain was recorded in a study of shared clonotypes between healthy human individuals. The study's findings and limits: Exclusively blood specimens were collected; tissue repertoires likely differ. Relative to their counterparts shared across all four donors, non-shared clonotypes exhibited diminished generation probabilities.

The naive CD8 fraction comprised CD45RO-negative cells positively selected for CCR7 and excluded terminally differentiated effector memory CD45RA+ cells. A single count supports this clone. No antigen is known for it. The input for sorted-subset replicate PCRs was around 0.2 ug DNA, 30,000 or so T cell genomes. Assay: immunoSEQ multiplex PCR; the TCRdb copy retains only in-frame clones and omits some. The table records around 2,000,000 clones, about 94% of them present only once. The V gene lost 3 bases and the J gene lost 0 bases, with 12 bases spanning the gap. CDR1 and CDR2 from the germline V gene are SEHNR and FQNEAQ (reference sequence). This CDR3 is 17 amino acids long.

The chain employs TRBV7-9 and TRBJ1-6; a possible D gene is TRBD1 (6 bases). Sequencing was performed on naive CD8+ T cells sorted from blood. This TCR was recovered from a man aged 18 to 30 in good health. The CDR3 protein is CASSFLGQSSYNSPLHF. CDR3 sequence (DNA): TGTGCCAGCAGCTTTTTAGGACAGAGCTCCTATAATTCACCCCTCCACTTT.